This TCR beta chain appears in the sequencing data of a study of T cell responses to AZD1222 COVID-19 vaccine. As concerns this clone: The antigen is unknown.

CDR3 size: 15 residues. Germline CDR1 and CDR2: MNHEY and SMNVEV (reference sequence). J was trimmed by 5 bases and V by 6 bases; bases with no gene match: 7. Study-level findings and limits: Most donors were white British, females outnumbered males, and clonal diversity was possibly underestimated. Repertoires in all cases were sampled only once the peak T cell response had passed. Nearly half of spike-specific TCRs reportedly go after variant regions that carry no mutations.

Libraries were prepared by immunoSEQ multiplex PCR; TCRdb keeps only in-frame clonotypes and omits some of them. The sample lists some 130,000 clones; 85% to 90% were seen once. The TCR was taken from an adult in good health. The chain couples TRBV27 to TRBJ2-1; 10 bases agree with TRBD1. Sequences were derived from peripheral blood, sampled on day 0 of AZD1222 vaccination. CDR3 amino acids: CASSLGQGFHNEQFF. The DNA of the CDR3 is TGTGCCAGCAGCCTGGGACAGGGGTTCCACAATGAGCAGTTCTTC.